This T cell receptor beta chain derives from a study of OX40 agonist ivuxolimab in advanced cancers. Study details: Administration of intravenous ivuxolimab to patients occurred every 2 weeks at 0.01 to 10 mg/kg. Dose-escalation patients' cancers were hepatocellular carcinoma, melanoma, renal cell or head and neck cancer.

Sequencing was performed with immunoSEQ multiplex PCR; in TCRdb, only in-frame clones are kept and a portion is missing. The sample shows about 88,000 clones, more than 75% of them seen only once. Trimming at V came to 6 bases and at J to 7 bases, leaving 8 bases not matched to a gene. The CDR3 spans 16 residues. CDR1 and CDR2 from the germline V gene are MNHEY and SMNVEV (reference sequence). The sequenced sample was CD4+ or CD8+ T cells sorted from blood, obtained in a trial of the OX40 agonist ivuxolimab. V usage is TRBV27 and J usage is TRBJ2-2; 13 bases are shared with TRBD2. This clonotype was obtained from an adult with an advanced solid tumor such as melanoma, head and neck, liver or kidney cancer. CDR3 coding DNA: TGTGCCAGCAGGCGGACTAGCGGGGGCCGGAGCGGGGAGCTGTTTTTT. It translates to CASRRTSGGRSGELFF.